The subject of this entry is one T cell receptor beta chain. Its antigen is undetermined. Researchers ran the PCR with 60 Vbeta and 13 Jbeta primers. Produced via immunoSEQ multiplex PCR; TCRdb's table is partial and in-frame only. The sample records over 150,000 clones, approximately 80% being singletons. Germline V gives CDR1 MNHEY, CDR2 SMNVEV (reference sequence). Deletions cut 3 bases from V and 2 bases from J, with 8 bases between. There are 13 residues in the CDR3. The sample comes from a study of cytomegalovirus exposure and HLA in healthy donors. General study points: Presence/absence analyses assumed roughly uniform sequencing depth across donors, which may not hold. The authors later found TCR association rates varying by HLA locus, with DRB1 most and HLA-C fewest.

Sequencing input: PBMCs. The origin of this receptor is a man aged 18 to 35 in good health and CMV-seropositive. The chain is built from TRBV27 and TRBJ2-7; no reliable D call. The DNA for the CDR3 is TGTGCCAGCAGTTTGGTGGGCGCCTACGAGCAGTACTTC. It specifies CASSLVGAYEQYF.